A single sample gave rise to the 13 T cell receptor beta chains below, sequenced in a study of regulatory T cells in long-lasting Graves disease. Time point noted: newly diagnosed GD, antithyroid drugs for less than 3 months. RNA extracted from PBMCs served as the sequencing template. TCR beta libraries were built with iRepertoire HTBI primers and Arm-PCR of CDR3 regions. TCRdb fed the multiplex PCR reads into MiXCR, producing one record per CDR3 protein. The sample holds about 440,000 distinct CDR3 sequences, more than 12% seen once. This sample was shared with a second study, whose subject was T cells in Graves' hyperthyroidism and ophthalmopathy.

The sample here was peripheral blood mononuclear cells (PBMCs), taken at new diagnosis, from a patient treated with antithyroid drugs. The receptor source for this set is a woman in her 30s with Graves disease.

On this clonotype itself: Germline and junction disagree at one end, which may indicate a read error. This chain links TRBV20-1 with TRBJ2-1, with 8 bases aligning to TRBD2. Germline values: CDR1 DFQATT, CDR2 SNEGSKA (reference sequence). This CDR3 contains 20 residues. CDR3: CSARAARGEAGERSYNERFF. The CDR3 bases are TGCAGTGCTAGGGCCGCACGGGGGGAAGCGGGAGAAAGGTCCTACAATGAGCGGTTCTTC.

This chain uses TRBV30 with TRBJ2-1, with D unresolved. Near its end, the DNA agrees better with TRBJ2-7, so the J call may be wrong. Looked up from germline, CDR1 is GTSNPN and CDR2 is SVGIG (reference sequence). This CDR3 spans 16 amino acids. DNA of the CDR3: TGTGCCTGGGATCCGGTGGGTGAAAGAATCGACTACGAGCAGTACTTC. It yields the protein CAWDPVGERIDYEQYF.

The sample holds a few counts of this clonotype. The rearrangement joins TRBV20-1 to TRBJ2-1; TRBD2 matches 8 bases. The CDR3 loop spans 14 amino acids. Unmatched junction bases numbered 11, after V lost 3 bases and J lost 10 bases. Germline lookup yields CDR1 DFQATT and CDR2 SNEGSKA (reference sequence). The CDR3: CSASVGAGGREQFF. CDR3 bases: TGCAGTGCTAGTGTAGGTGCGGGAGGCCGGGAGCAGTTCTTC.

This clonotype was picked up many times. The chain employs TRBV7-3 and TRBJ2-1; 7 bases align to TRBD1. V lost 5 bases to trimming and J lost 0 bases; unmatched junction nucleotides: 7. This CDR3 is built from 16 residues. Germline lookup yields CDR1 SGHTA and CDR2 FQGTGA. The CDR3 DNA reads as TGTGCCAGCAGCCCCAAGGGGGCCGGCTCCTACAATGAGCAGTTCTTC. Translation gives CASSPKGAGSYNEQFF.

This clonotype was observed at least ten times. The chain recombines TRBV10-3 with TRBJ2-7; 7 bases agree with TRBD2. With V trimmed by 4 bases and J by 7 bases, 16 bases remained unmatched. Germline values: CDR1 ENHRY, CDR2 SYGVKD. This CDR3 spans 16 amino acids. CDR3 bases: TGTGCCATCAGTGGGAGGGAGACTAGCCCACTGCGGGAGCAGTACTTC. This encodes CAISGRETSPLREQYF.

The J gene is TRBJ2-2, the V gene TRBV10-2; D not certain. CDR1 and CDR2 (germline): WSHSY, SAAADI. The V and J ends lost 6 bases and 6 bases respectively, with 8 bases between them. This CDR3 has 12 residues. The CDR3 nucleotides read TGCGCCAGCAGCGGCCCTTCCGGGGAGCTGTTTTTT. Its protein is CASSGPSGELFF.

The V and J genes are TRBV19 and TRBJ2-1, with D maybe TRBD2 (5 bases). Trimming pared 10 bases from V and 8 bases from J, leaving 15 bases between. Germline-derived CDR1 and CDR2 are LNHDA and SQIVND (reference sequence). The CDR3 spans 12 residues. The CDR3 sequence is CATHSDGDEQFF. In DNA, the CDR3 is TGTGCCACCCACTCCGACGGGGATGAGCAGTTCTTC.

This clonotype was seen many times. The chain carries TRBV5-1 and TRBJ2-2, with TRBD2 identical over 8 bases. The CDR3 spans 16 residues. CDR1 SGHRS and CDR2 YFSETQ come from the germline V gene. V lost 0 bases, J lost 6 bases, and 7 bases stayed unmatched. The chain's CDR3 is CASSLAGGGAAGELFF. The DNA of the CDR3 is TGCGCCAGCAGCTTGGCCGGGGGGGGCGCAGCCGGGGAGCTGTTTTTT.

This clonotype was observed many times. The rearrangement links TRBV30 to TRBJ1-4; D is unresolved. The ends were cut back, 0 bases at V and 0 bases at J, with 8 bases in the middle. The CDR3 runs to 15 residues. Germline CDR1 GTSNPN, CDR2 SVGIG (reference sequence). The CDR3 DNA follows: TGTGCCTGGAGTGTGCGGTCAGCAACTAATGAAAAACTGTTTTTT. This encodes CAWSVRSATNEKLFF.

This clonotype was recorded many times. V usage is TRBV24-1 and J usage is TRBJ2-3; 10 nucleotides align to TRBD2. From germline, CDR1 is KGHDR and CDR2 SFDVKD. This CDR3 region has 17 residues. V gave up 4 bases and J gave up 0 bases; unmatched junction bases: 6. CDR3 residues: CATSDPRAGGSTDTQYF. The CDR3 DNA reads as TGTGCCACCAGTGACCCTCGAGCGGGAGGGAGCACAGATACGCAGTATTTT.

The chain combines TRBV6-2 or TRBV6-3 with TRBJ2-3; 12 bases line up with TRBD2. The J call may not be correct, given that the DNA end is closer to TRBJ2-5. CDR3 length equals 18 residues. The germline gives CDR1 MNHEY, CDR2 SVGEGT. CDR3 residues: CASSLELAGGSGVETQYF. The CDR3 DNA reads TGTGCCAGCAGCTTAGAACTAGCGGGAGGTTCGGGAGTGGAGACCCAGTACTTC.

This clonotype has ten or more counts. The genes are TRBV12-3 or TRBV12-4 and TRBJ1-1; no firm D call. CDR3 size: 13 residues. V dropped 5 bases and J dropped 1 base, with 8 bases sitting between them. CDR3 residues: CASSPYRNTEAFF. The CDR3 region has the DNA TGTGCCAGCAGTCCCTACCGGAACACTGAAGCTTTCTTT.

This clonotype was picked up many times. The chain has TRBV6-1 and TRBJ2-3; D tentatively fits TRBD1 or TRBD2 (5 bases each). Between the trimmed V and J ends, which lost 6 bases and 2 bases, there was a span of 21 bases. Germline V CDR1 and CDR2: MNHNS, SASEGT. The CDR3 runs 17 residues. CDR3 sequence reads: CASRGPIAGRNTDTQYF. In DNA, the CDR3 is TGTGCCAGCAGGGGACCCATTGCGGGTCGAAACACAGATACGCAGTATTTT.